This T cell receptor beta chain was identified in a study of T cells in tuberculosis. Study information: In South Africa, adults with active tuberculosis were compared with IGRA-negative and latently infected IGRA-positive adolescents.

As regards this clone: Its antigen is as yet unknown.

Trimming took off 2 bases at V and 8 bases at J, with 27 bases between the two ends. The CDR3 is 18 residues long. Germline V lookup: CDR1 SGHTA, CDR2 FQGTGA. The repertoire was sequenced with immunoSEQ multiplex PCR; TCRdb's copy has only in-frame clones and lacks some. The data contain about 23,000 clones, more than 95% of them singletons. Study-wide results and caveats: Active tuberculosis TCR-alpha repertoires lay closer to GMM-specific TCRs than IGRA-negative controls, suggesting clonal expansion.

The sequenced sample was PBMCs. The rearrangement links TRBV7-3 to TRBJ1-2, with D maybe TRBD1 (6 bases). The receptor was isolated from a donor between 10 and 29 years old with latent tuberculosis or without tuberculosis infection. In DNA form, the CDR3 reads TGTGCCAGCAGCTTATCTCCGAGCTTACCCCAGGCAGGGGAAGGCTACACCTTC. Protein product: CASSLSPSLPQAGEGYTF.